This TCR beta chain was sequenced for a study of cytomegalovirus exposure and HLA in healthy donors. This PCR relied on a set of 60 Vbeta primers and 13 Jbeta primers. Some clones are missing from TCRdb's copy, which holds only in-frame ones; the method was immunoSEQ multiplex PCR. This specimen shows over 100,000 clones; the ten leading clones hold around 1.6%. Comments on this clone: As yet, its antigen is unknown.

Study-wide points: Accurate prediction of HLA-A and HLA-B alleles (for most subjects) was reportedly achieved from TCR beta sequences. Roughly uniform sequencing depth across donors was assumed, possibly incorrectly.

J lost 4 bases, V lost 1 base, and 7 bases had no gene match. Germline V gene data show CDR1 as SGHAT and CDR2 as FQNNGV. This CDR3 is 18 amino acids long. Material for sequencing was PBMCs. This chain connects TRBV11-2 to TRBJ2-1, with 13 bases matching TRBD2. This receptor was taken from a woman in her thirties or forties in good health and CMV-seropositive. The CDR3 nucleotides are TGTGCCAGCAGCTTAGGGGAGGGGGGACTAGCGGGGTACAATGAGCAGTTCTTC. Protein sequence: CASSLGEGGLAGYNEQFF.